These T cell receptor beta chains were read from a single sample in a study of blood T cells in healthy people across ages. In TCRdb, the 5' RACE reads were re-called with MiXCR into one record per CDR3 protein. The sample lists around 1,500,000 distinct CDR3 sequences, 35% to 45% seen once, with around 8% in the top ten. The specimen sequenced was blood. Source of these receptors: a woman under 30 in good health. The CDR3 runs from the conserved cysteine through the conserved F or W. D genes are given only for firm matches. Rows may omit the clone size; those that give it use once, few, many or a size class.

v_gene: TRBV12-3/TRBV12-4; j_gene: TRBJ2-3; abundance: many; d_gene: -; CDR3aa: CASSLDYTDTQYF; CDR3nt: TGTGCCAGCAGTCTCGACTACACAGATACGCAGTATTTT
v_gene: TRBV12-3/TRBV12-4; j_gene: TRBJ1-6; abundance: -; d_gene: -; CDR3aa: CASSLRRPGNNSPLHF; CDR3nt: TGTGCCAGCAGTTTACGGCGGCCAGGGAATAATTCACCCCTCCACTTT
v_gene: TRBV28; j_gene: TRBJ1-1; abundance: -; d_gene: -; CDR3aa: CASSWGPRNTEAFF; CDR3nt: TGTGCCAGCAGTTGGGGACCGAGGAACACTGAAGCTTTCTTT
v_gene: TRBV12-5; j_gene: TRBJ2-7; abundance: few; d_gene: -; CDR3aa: CASGLVQGNLQPGEQYF; CDR3nt: TGTGCTAGTGGTTTGGTACAGGGCAACCTCCAACCTGGCGAGCAGTACTTC
v_gene: TRBV6-5; j_gene: TRBJ2-5; abundance: -; d_gene: TRBD1; CDR3aa: CASRDLGQGGWEQYF; CDR3nt: TGTGCCAGCAGGGATTTAGGACAGGGGGGTTGGGAGCAGTACTTC
v_gene: TRBV24-1; j_gene: TRBJ2-1; abundance: -; d_gene: TRBD2; CDR3aa: CATSSGMGDYNEQFF; CDR3nt: TGTGCCACCAGTAGCGGGATGGGGGACTACAATGAGCAGTTCTTC
v_gene: TRBV15; j_gene: TRBJ2-7; abundance: few; d_gene: -; CDR3aa: CATSLIANYEQYF; CDR3nt: TGTGCCACCAGCCTCATAGCCAACTACGAGCAGTACTTC
v_gene: TRBV4-2; j_gene: TRBJ1-4; abundance: -; d_gene: -; CDR3aa: CASSQGSGEKLFF; CDR3nt: TGTGCCAGCAGCCAAGGGTCCGGTGAAAAACTGTTTTTT
v_gene: TRBV6-5; j_gene: TRBJ1-3; abundance: -; d_gene: -; CDR3aa: CASSYGGQASGNTIYF; CDR3nt: TGTGCCAGCAGTTACGGAGGCCAGGCCTCTGGAAACACCATATATTTT
v_gene: TRBV28; j_gene: TRBJ1-2; abundance: few; d_gene: -; CDR3aa: CASSLLVLTATNYGYTF; CDR3nt: TGTGCCAGCAGTTTATTGGTATTGACAGCGACTAACTATGGCTACACCTTC
v_gene: TRBV13; j_gene: TRBJ2-7; abundance: -; d_gene: -; CDR3aa: CASSVQGPSSYEQYF; CDR3nt: TGTGCCAGCAGCGTCCAGGGTCCCAGCTCCTACGAGCAGTACTTC
v_gene: TRBV20-1; j_gene: TRBJ2-7; abundance: -; d_gene: TRBD2; CDR3aa: CSTHIPGGGEQYF; CDR3nt: TGCAGTACCCATATCCCCGGGGGGGGCGAGCAGTACTTC
v_gene: TRBV7-6; j_gene: TRBJ1-3; abundance: -; d_gene: -; CDR3aa: CASSSPLSGAGNTIYF; CDR3nt: TGTGCCAGCAGCTCCCCACTTTCGGGGGCTGGAAACACCATATATTTT
v_gene: TRBV3-1; j_gene: TRBJ1-4; abundance: few; d_gene: -; CDR3aa: CASSQGQDDGKLFF; CDR3nt: TGTGCCAGCAGCCAAGGACAAGATGACGGAAAACTGTTTTTT
v_gene: TRBV11-2; j_gene: TRBJ1-1; abundance: -; d_gene: -; CDR3aa: CASSAQISRGAFF; CDR3nt: TGTGCCAGCAGCGCCCAAATCAGCAGAGGGGCTTTCTTT
v_gene: TRBV12-3/TRBV12-4; j_gene: TRBJ1-1; abundance: -; d_gene: -; CDR3aa: CASTLSRGLNTEAFF; CDR3nt: TGTGCCAGCACCCTGAGTAGGGGGTTGAACACTGAAGCTTTCTTT
v_gene: TRBV2; j_gene: TRBJ2-7; abundance: -; d_gene: -; CDR3aa: CASMGVTEYEQYF; CDR3nt: TGTGCCAGTATGGGAGTGACTGAGTACGAGCAGTACTTC
v_gene: TRBV20-1; j_gene: TRBJ2-1; abundance: few; d_gene: TRBD2; CDR3aa: CSASPSLAGGREQFF; CDR3nt: TGCAGTGCTTCCCCCTCACTAGCGGGGGGGCGCGAGCAGTTCTTC
v_gene: TRBV20-1; j_gene: TRBJ2-7; abundance: -; d_gene: -; CDR3aa: CSADSCEQYF; CDR3nt: TGCAGTGCGGATTCCTGCGAGCAGTACTTC
v_gene: TRBV5-1; j_gene: TRBJ2-7; abundance: once; d_gene: -; CDR3aa: CASSWGERVDYEQYF; CDR3nt: TGCGCCAGCAGCTGGGGAGAGCGGGTAGACTACGAGCAGTACTTC
v_gene: TRBV6-5; j_gene: TRBJ2-5; abundance: few; d_gene: TRBD2; CDR3aa: CARWGASGSQETQYF; CDR3nt: TGTGCCAGGTGGGGGGCTAGCGGGAGTCAAGAGACCCAGTACTTC
v_gene: TRBV20-1; j_gene: TRBJ2-5; abundance: once; d_gene: -; CDR3aa: CSARAGTGERETQYF; CDR3nt: TGCAGTGCTAGAGCGGGAACGGGAGAGCGGGAGACCCAGTACTTC
v_gene: TRBV7-2; j_gene: TRBJ2-7; abundance: -; d_gene: -; CDR3aa: CASSLVGRAYEQYF; CDR3nt: TGTGCCAGCAGCTTAGTGGGCAGGGCCTACGAGCAGTACTTC
v_gene: TRBV6-2/TRBV6-3; j_gene: TRBJ2-4; abundance: -; d_gene: -; CDR3aa: CASSYSRAEVAKNIQYF; CDR3nt: TGTGCCAGCAGTTACTCGAGGGCAGAGGTGGCCAAAAACATTCAGTACTTC
v_gene: TRBV20-1; j_gene: TRBJ1-4; abundance: -; d_gene: -; CDR3aa: CSALSAVVSTNEKLFF; CDR3nt: TGCAGTGCCCTCTCCGCAGTAGTCTCAACTAACGAAAAACTGTTTTTT
v_gene: TRBV5-1; j_gene: TRBJ2-3; abundance: many; d_gene: TRBD2; CDR3aa: CASSPLAGEPDTQYF; CDR3nt: TGCGCCAGCAGCCCACTAGCGGGGGAGCCAGATACGCAGTATTTT
v_gene: TRBV10-3; j_gene: TRBJ2-4; abundance: -; d_gene: TRBD1; CDR3aa: CAISEPRQGIPKNIQYF; CDR3nt: TGTGCCATCAGCGAGCCCAGACAGGGGATACCCAAAAACATTCAGTACTTC
v_gene: TRBV7-2; j_gene: TRBJ2-4; abundance: -; d_gene: -; CDR3aa: CASSLGQGGKNIQYF; CDR3nt: TGTGCCAGCAGCTTAGGTCAGGGCGGCAAAAACATTCAGTACTTC
v_gene: TRBV28; j_gene: TRBJ2-1; abundance: few; d_gene: TRBD2; CDR3aa: CASSLASSGIRNEQFF; CDR3nt: TGTGCCAGCAGTTTAGCTTCTAGCGGGATTCGCAATGAGCAGTTCTTC
v_gene: TRBV10-3; j_gene: TRBJ2-3; abundance: few; d_gene: -; CDR3aa: CAISDGRDGDTQYF; CDR3nt: TGTGCCATCAGTGACGGACGGGACGGGGATACGCAGTATTTT
v_gene: TRBV2; j_gene: TRBJ1-1; abundance: -; d_gene: TRBD1; CDR3aa: CASSVTGTVGTTEAFF; CDR3nt: TGTGCCAGCAGTGTTACCGGGACAGTCGGCACCACTGAAGCTTTCTTT
v_gene: TRBV3-1; j_gene: TRBJ2-6; abundance: -; d_gene: -; CDR3aa: CASSQALGTGANVLTF; CDR3nt: TGTGCCAGCAGCCAGGCCTTAGGGACTGGGGCCAACGTCCTGACTTTC
v_gene: TRBV7-9; j_gene: TRBJ2-7; abundance: -; d_gene: -; CDR3aa: CASSWSREQYF; CDR3nt: TGTGCCAGCAGCTGGTCCCGCGAGCAGTACTTC
v_gene: TRBV9; j_gene: TRBJ2-1; abundance: -; d_gene: -; CDR3aa: CASSVEGTYNEQFF; CDR3nt: TGTGCCAGCAGCGTCGAGGGGACCTACAATGAGCAGTTCTTC
v_gene: TRBV2; j_gene: TRBJ2-1; abundance: -; d_gene: TRBD2; CDR3aa: CASRSSGRAYNEQFF; CDR3nt: TGTGCCAGCAGGTCTAGCGGGAGGGCCTACAATGAGCAGTTCTTC
v_gene: TRBV7-2; j_gene: TRBJ1-5; abundance: -; d_gene: -; CDR3aa: CASSLGQLQPQHF; CDR3nt: TGTGCCAGCAGCCTAGGACAGTTACAGCCCCAGCATTTT
v_gene: TRBV2; j_gene: TRBJ1-5; abundance: -; d_gene: -; CDR3aa: CATHRDSNHPQHF; CDR3nt: TGTGCCACCCACAGGGATAGCAATCACCCCCAGCATTTT
v_gene: TRBV3-1; j_gene: TRBJ1-6; abundance: few; d_gene: -; CDR3aa: CASSRAKAPLHF; CDR3nt: TGTGCCAGCAGCCGAGCGAAAGCACCCCTCCACTTT
v_gene: TRBV10-3; j_gene: TRBJ2-1; abundance: -; d_gene: TRBD1; CDR3aa: CAISERGPDNEQFF; CDR3nt: TGTGCCATCAGTGAGAGGGGGCCGGACAATGAGCAGTTCTTC
v_gene: TRBV9; j_gene: TRBJ1-2; abundance: -; d_gene: -; CDR3aa: CAGSVSREVYGYTF; CDR3nt: TGTGCCGGCAGCGTGAGCAGGGAAGTGTATGGCTACACCTTC
v_gene: TRBV20-1; j_gene: TRBJ2-1; abundance: -; d_gene: TRBD2; CDR3aa: CSARPSGRIQETQFF; CDR3nt: TGCAGTGCTAGACCTAGCGGGAGGATTCAAGAGACCCAGTTCTTC
v_gene: TRBV24-1; j_gene: TRBJ2-7; abundance: -; d_gene: -; CDR3aa: CATSDLGYEQYF; CDR3nt: TGTGCCACCAGTGATTTAGGCTACGAGCAGTACTTC
v_gene: TRBV6-1; j_gene: TRBJ2-6; abundance: -; d_gene: -; CDR3aa: CASRKSRDTTSGANVLTF; CDR3nt: TGTGCCAGCAGGAAAAGTAGGGACACAACCTCTGGGGCCAACGTCCTGACTTTC
v_gene: TRBV19; j_gene: TRBJ1-2; abundance: -; d_gene: TRBD1; CDR3aa: CASTRPGQGTYGYTF; CDR3nt: TGTGCCAGTACCCGACCGGGACAGGGAACCTATGGCTACACCTTC
v_gene: TRBV2; j_gene: TRBJ1-2; abundance: few; d_gene: TRBD1; CDR3aa: CASRPLGRDSYGYTF; CDR3nt: TGTGCCAGCAGGCCACTGGGACGGGACAGCTATGGCTACACCTTC